This T cell receptor (beta chain) was captured in a study of cytomegalovirus exposure and HLA in healthy donors. Per germline, CDR1 SGHVS and CDR2 FNYEAQ. CDR3 size: 13 residues. V dropped 2 bases and J dropped 1 base, with 5 bases sitting between them. This PCR relied on a set of 60 Vbeta primers and 13 Jbeta primers. Repertoires were generated with immunoSEQ multiplex PCR, while TCRdb's copy carries only in-frame clones and drops some. The data show some 130,000 clones, with around 80% seen just once and roughly 4% held by the top ten. Sequencing input: PBMCs. The chain employs TRBV7-6 and TRBJ2-5; D remains unclear. The sequence derives from a woman aged 40 to 49 in good health and CMV-seronegative. CDR3 sequence: CASSLSLQETQYF. CDR3 coding DNA: TGTGCCAGCAGCTTAAGCCTCCAAGAGACCCAGTACTTC.